This note documents a single T cell receptor beta chain sequence. Its antigen is not identified. The sample is drawn from a study of siplizumab effects on memory and regulatory T cells. Study-wide results and caveats: The authors mapped only a minor fraction of alloreactive clones to unstimulated subsets. Naive T cells were seemingly more diverse than memory cells, and major contributions to the alloresponse seemed to be made by them.

Donor pairs, a few in total, had unstimulated naive, memory, effector memory and TEMRA subsets sequenced. Around 10^5 TCR templates per sample were sequenced. Using immunoSEQ multiplex PCR, the repertoire was profiled, and TCRdb retains in-frame clones only, with some absent. This sample has tens of thousands of clones, with around 96% found just once. Sequencing was done on a sample of naive CD8+ T cells sorted from blood. The source is a human donor in good health.

This chain's CDR3 is CASSVAGTYEQYF. The DNA of the CDR3 is TGTGCCAGCAGTGTGGCGGGAACCTACGAGCAGTACTTC. The V call is TRBV2, the J call TRBJ2-7; a possible D gene is TRBD2 (6 bases). This CDR3 has 13 amino acids. V was cut by 4 bases and J by 2 bases, with 9 bases left in between. Germline-derived CDR1 and CDR2 are SNHLY and FYNNEI.